Shown below are 12 T cell receptor beta chains from a single sample sequenced in a study of T cells in Graves' hyperthyroidism and ophthalmopathy. RNA transcripts yielded amplified TCR beta CDR3 regions. An initial round of RT-PCR targeting the TCR CDR3 relied on the HTBI primer set. Each CDR3 protein is one row after TCRdb ran MiXCR on the multiplex PCR reads. The sample lists hundreds of thousands of distinct CDR3 sequences; around 15% were seen once. Sequencing was done on a sample of blood. These receptor sequences come from a woman between 40 and 50 years old with Graves' ophthalmopathy.

This clonotype was recorded a few times. The gene calls are TRBV10-3 and TRBJ2-1; D call uncertain. Trimming removed 6 bases from V and 8 bases from J, with 14 bases in between. CDR1 ENHRY and CDR2 SYGVKD come from the germline V gene. The CDR3 contains 13 residues. Here the CDR3 DNA reads TGTGCCATCAGGGACCTGAATTGGGATGAGCAGTTCTTC. Protein product: CAIRDLNWDEQFF.

There are a few counts of this clonotype. The CDR3 here is CASSQGSGVIPGTDTQYF. The CDR3 nucleotides read TGTGCCAGCAGCCAGGGGTCGGGGGTGATTCCCGGCACAGATACGCAGTATTTT. This chain connects TRBV3-1 to TRBJ2-3, with TRBD2 as a possible D gene (6 bases). CDR1 and CDR2 from the germline V gene are LGHDT and YNNKEL (reference sequence). V gave up 3 bases and J gave up 1 base, with 20 bases separating them. CDR3 length: 18 amino acids.

At least ten counts were recorded for this clonotype. J is TRBJ1-2 and V is TRBV27, with D possibly TRBD1 on 6 matching bases. The CDR3 covers 17 residues. Germline lookup yields CDR1 MNHEY and CDR2 SMNVEV (reference sequence). Between the trimmed V and J ends, which lost 8 bases and 1 base, there was a span of 23 bases. Here the CDR3 reads CASHRYGQSHSNYGYTF. DNA for the CDR3: TGTGCCAGCCACCGATATGGACAGAGTCACAGTAACTATGGCTACACCTTC.

This clonotype appeared many times. The J gene is TRBJ1-1, the V gene TRBV6-1; TRBD1 might be the D (6 bases). The V gene's germline CDR1 is MNHNS and CDR2 SASEGT. V was cut by 6 bases and J by 5 bases, with 16 bases left in between. This CDR3 contains 14 residues. The chain's CDR3 is CASRPGTTRTEAFF. Here the CDR3 DNA reads TGTGCCAGCAGGCCCGGGACAACGAGGACTGAAGCTTTCTTT.

The rearrangement joins TRBV4-1 to TRBJ1-5, with TRBD1 identical over 8 bases. The ends lost 5 bases at V and 7 bases at J; junction bases unmatched: 10. Per germline, CDR1 MGHRA and CDR2 YSYEKL. This CDR3 spans 15 amino acids. The CDR3 here is CASSKPGQAGQPQHF. CDR3 bases: TGCGCCAGCAGCAAACCGGGACAGGCTGGACAGCCCCAGCATTTT.

This clonotype was recorded at least ten times. V and J are TRBV11-2 and TRBJ2-5, with 9 bases fitting TRBD2. J was trimmed by 8 bases and V by 5 bases; bases with no gene match: 21. The germline CDR1 and CDR2 sequences are SGHAT and FQNNGV. The CDR3 is made up of 18 amino acids. CDR3 in DNA: TGTGCCAGCAGCCCGGGGAGGGCTAGCGGGGAAGGGGGAGGCACCCAGTACTTC. This encodes CASSPGRASGEGGGTQYF. Filled out from reference TRBV11-2 and TRBJ2-5, the complete variable domain reads EAGVAQSPRYKIIEKRQSVAFWCNPISGHATLYWYQQILGQGPKLLIQFQNNGVVDDSQLPKDRFSAERLKGVDSTLKIQPAKLEDSAVYLCASSPGRASGEGGGTQYFGPGTRLLVL.

In its sample, this clonotype was seen many times. This rearrangement joins TRBV3-1 to TRBJ1-5, with D unresolved. V was shortened by 2 bases and J by 5 bases, with 7 bases between the two germline ends. The CDR3 covers 13 residues. Germline V gene sequence: CDR1 LGHDT, CDR2 YNNKEL (reference sequence). The CDR3 DNA is TGTGCCAGCAGCCAAACCCAGGATCAGCCCCAGCATTTT. Amino acid sequence: CASSQTQDQPQHF.

This clonotype was counted a few times. The chain uses TRBV9 and TRBJ2-1; D may be TRBD1 or TRBD2 (5 bases each). The V end was cut by 4 bases, the J end by 8 bases, with 10 bases between. Germline CDR1 SGDLS, CDR2 YYNGEE. This CDR3 is 12 amino acids long. The CDR3 is CASSILGDEQFF. In DNA form, the CDR3 reads TGTGCCAGCAGCATACTAGGGGATGAGCAGTTCTTC.

In this sample, this clonotype turned up once. The chain joins TRBV4-1 to TRBJ1-1; D is possibly TRBD1 (6 bases). With 0 bases removed from V and 1 base from J, the gap between germline ends came to 12 bases. The CDR3 runs 16 residues. Germline V gives CDR1 MGHRA, CDR2 YSYEKL. The CDR3 DNA follows: TGCGCCAGCAGCCAAGATTTGACAGGTCCGAACACTGAAGCTTTCTTT. It yields the protein CASSQDLTGPNTEAFF.

At least ten counts were recorded for this clonotype. The chain uses TRBV5-1 and TRBJ2-7, with 9 bases fitting TRBD2. The trim removed 0 bases at V and 6 bases at J, leaving 10 bases unmatched. This CDR3 contains 16 residues. CDR1 and CDR2 (germline): SGHRS, YFSETQ. The CDR3 nucleotides read TGCGCCAGCAGCTTGGTTCTAGCGGGACCCTCGCCCGAGCAGTACTTC. It encodes CASSLVLAGPSPEQYF.

In nucleotides, the CDR3 is TGTGCCAGCAGCTTAGTCCTTGGAGGCAATGGACAGTTCTTC. Its protein product is CASSLVLGGNGQFF. This chain connects TRBV7-2 to TRBJ2-1, with D possibly being TRBD2 (5 bases). Per the germline V gene, CDR1 is SGHTA and CDR2 is FQGNSA. The CDR3 has 14 residues. Trimming removed 1 base from V and 13 bases from J, with 17 bases in between.

This clonotype was detected ten times or more. The rearrangement uses TRBV10-2 and TRBJ1-1; D is uncertain. Germline V gene lookup returns CDR1 WSHSY and CDR2 SAAADI. CDR3 size: 12 residues. The germline V and J ends were trimmed by 7 bases and 5 bases, with 11 bases remaining between them. Here the CDR3 reads CASKDLGTEAFF. The CDR3 DNA is TGCGCCAGCAAGGATTTGGGGACTGAAGCTTTCTTT.